This T cell receptor beta chain was retrieved from a study of blood T cell repertoires in COVID-19. TCRdb's table, derived via immunoSEQ multiplex PCR, lists solely in-frame clones and lacks some. Of 270,000 or so clones in the sample, just over 85% were seen once. The sequenced sample was peripheral blood. This clonotype was sampled from a woman aged 30 to 39 with active or convalescent COVID-19.

The CDR3 DNA reads TGTGCCAGCAGCCGAACAGATAGCAATCAGCCCCAGCATTTT. Its protein product is CASSRTDSNQPQHF. The chain carries TRBV6-2 or TRBV6-3 and TRBJ1-5; no firm D call. Trimming removed 6 bases from V and 0 bases from J, with 9 bases in between. CDR1 is MNHEY and CDR2 is SVGEGT in the germline V gene. The CDR3 contains 14 residues.